Below are 15 T cell receptor beta chains sequenced from a single sample in a study of cytomegalovirus exposure and HLA in healthy donors (dated by TCRdb to the late 2010s). The library was built by means of the immunoSEQ multiplex PCR assay. For the multiplex PCR, a mixture combining 60 forward primers for TCR Vbeta segments and 13 reverse primers for TCR Jbeta segments was used. What TCRdb holds here is the immuneACCESS table cut down to in-frame rearrangements. Part of the clones is not present; checked against another copy, under half of the missing clones reflect an unresolved V gene, and the others are unexplained. In this sample the table shows 200,000 to 250,000 clones, 60% to 80% of which occur a single time. The ten largest account for around 2% of the sample. Sequencing was done on a sample of PBMCs. These receptors were taken from a man younger than 35 in good health and CMV-seronegative.

This rearrangement joins TRBV25-1 to TRBJ2-3, with D possibly TRBD1 on 5 matching bases. V lost 9 bases and J lost 1, with 17 bases in between. CDR3 size: 15 residues. In germline, CDR1 is MGHDK, CDR2 SYGVNS. CDR3 in DNA: TGTGCCAGTTCAGGGTGGACCGGCGGCACAGATACGCAGTATTTT. Its translation: CASSGWTGGTDTQYF.

The gene calls are TRBV19 and TRBJ1-6; no definite D call. Germline V gene sequence: CDR1 LNHDA, CDR2 SQIVND (reference sequence). Trimming left V 6 bases short and J 7 bases short, with 7 bases between. This CDR3 has 12 amino acids. This chain's CDR3 is CASSRLNSPLHF. CDR3 coding DNA: TGTGCCAGTAGCCGCCTAAATTCACCCCTCCACTTT.

The chain couples TRBV2 to TRBJ1-4, with D hard to call. CDR1 is SNHLY and CDR2 is FYNNEI in the germline V gene. The CDR3 contains 15 residues. Trimming cost V 7 bases and J 3 bases, with 15 bases left between them. In DNA, the CDR3 is TGTGCCAGCACCCCGGTGGCACTATCTAATGAAAAACTGTTTTTT. Protein sequence: CASTPVALSNEKLFF.

The rearrangement uses TRBV7-8 and TRBJ2-7, with TRBD1 matching 9 bases. The CDR3 loop spans 14 amino acids. Germline V CDR1 and CDR2: SGHVS, FQNEAQ. Germline trimming cut 4 bases from V and 4 bases from J; bases unmatched to any gene: 5. The CDR3 DNA reads TGTGCCAGCAGCTCCAGGACAGGGGTGTACGAGCAGTACTTC. It codes for CASSSRTGVYEQYF. Full variable domain (remainder filled in from reference TRBV7-8 and TRBJ2-7): GAGVSQSPRYKVAKRGQDVALRCDPISGHVSLFWYQQALGQGPEFLTYFQNEAQLDKSGLPSDRFFAERPEGSVSTLKIQRTQQEDSAVYLCASSSRTGVYEQYFGPGTRLTVT.

The chain recombines TRBV7-3 with TRBJ2-1; TRBD2 aligns across 7 bases. Germline V gene data show CDR1 as SGHTA and CDR2 as FQGTGA. The junction had 8 bases not matched to a gene; V was cut back by 5 bases and J by 1 base. This CDR3 comprises 16 residues. CDR3 DNA: TGTGCCAGCAGCCTCGGGATAGCGGGTTCCTACAATGAGCAGTTCTTC. Encoded protein: CASSLGIAGSYNEQFF.

The rearrangement joins TRBV28 to TRBJ2-7; 10 bases line up with TRBD2. The germline V gene has CDR1 MDHEN and CDR2 SYDVKM. The V and J ends lost 6 bases and 3 bases, in that order; junction bases with no gene match: 5. The CDR3 runs to 14 residues. In nucleotides, the CDR3 is TGTGCCAGCAGGGCTAGCGGGAGTTTCTACGAGCAGTACTTC. This encodes CASRASGSFYEQYF.

CDR3 amino acids: CASSLALLRLAGEDEQFF. The CDR3 DNA is TGTGCCAGCAGCTTAGCGCTGTTGAGGCTAGCGGGAGAGGATGAGCAGTTCTTC. V and J are TRBV7-2 and TRBJ2-1; TRBD2 matches at 10 bases. V was clipped by 0 bases and J by 8 bases; unmatched bases: 13. CDR1 and CDR2 (germline): SGHTA, FQGNSA. There are 18 residues in the CDR3.

A single count supports this clone. One junction end does not reproduce the germline sequence, and a read error may be involved. V gene TRBV7-7 combines with J gene TRBJ2-2; no reliable D call. This CDR3 contains 13 residues. In germline, CDR1 is SSHAT, CDR2 FNYEAQ (reference sequence). Here the CDR3 DNA reads TGTGCTAGCAGCCTGACAATGGCCGGGGAGCTGTTTTTT. This sequence encodes CASSLTMAGELFF.

This chain connects TRBV7-6 to TRBJ1-1, with D possibly TRBD1 on 5 matching bases. Germline CDR1 and CDR2: SGHVS and FNYEAQ. The CDR3 is 12 residues long. V lost 2 bases and J lost 6, with 7 bases in between. The CDR3 DNA is TGTGCCAGCAGCTTAAGGGGTTCTGAAGCTTTCTTT. Amino acids: CASSLRGSEAFF.

A single count supports this clone. The rearrangement links TRBV7-3 to TRBJ2-1; 11 bases fit TRBD2. The CDR3 is 15 residues long. Trimming removed 3 bases from V and 4 bases from J; junction bases left unmatched: 2. Germline V lookup: CDR1 SGHTA, CDR2 FQGTGA. In nucleotides, the CDR3 is TGTGCCAGCAGCTTCACTAGCGGGAGTTACAATGAGCAGTTCTTC. Translation: CASSFTSGSYNEQFF.

The chain employs TRBV28 and TRBJ2-7; D may be TRBD2 (6 bases). The CDR3 totals 13 residues. The V end was cut by 6 bases, the J end by 2 bases, with 11 bases between. The germline V gene encodes CDR1 MDHEN and CDR2 SYDVKM. The CDR3 is CASRGAGTYEQYF. DNA of the CDR3: TGTGCCAGCAGGGGTGCGGGGACCTACGAGCAGTACTTC.

This clone was seen only a few times. The chain uses TRBV30 and TRBJ2-7, with 7 bases matching TRBD1. This CDR3 comprises 15 residues. The trim removed 0 bases at V and 2 bases at J, leaving 7 bases unmatched. Looked up from germline, CDR1 is GTSNPN and CDR2 is SVGIG (reference sequence). Written as DNA, the CDR3 is TGTGCCTGGAGTGTGGGGCCAGGGGGTCCCTACGAGCAGTACTTC. As protein: CAWSVGPGGPYEQYF.

This clone came up a few times. DNA of the CDR3: TGCAATACAGGGGGTGGCTACACCTTC. Its protein is CNTGGGYTF. The chain carries TRBV20-1 and TRBJ1-2; TRBD1 aligns across 8 bases. This CDR3 has 9 amino acids. Germline CDR1 is DFQATT and CDR2 is SNEGSKA (reference sequence).

The chain links TRBV30 to TRBJ1-2, with D tentatively TRBD1 (6 bases). The CDR3 spans 13 residues. CDR1 and CDR2 from the germline V gene are GTSNPN and SVGIG (reference sequence). V was cut by 1 base and J by 3 bases, with 9 bases left in between. The CDR3 DNA follows: TGTGCCTGGAGTGGGGGGCCGGACTATGGCTACACCTTC. Amino acids: CAWSGGPDYGYTF.

This chain connects TRBV11-2 to TRBJ2-7; TRBD2 aligns across 12 bases. From germline, CDR1 is SGHAT and CDR2 FQNNGV. This CDR3 comprises 16 residues. The junction had 6 bases not matched to a gene; V was cut back by 3 bases and J by 3 bases. The CDR3 DNA sequence: TGTGCCAGCAGCTTTCTAGCGGGGGGGCCTTTCTACGAGCAGTACTTC. Its protein product is CASSFLAGGPFYEQYF. Complete variable domain (other parts from reference TRBV11-2 and TRBJ2-7): EAGVAQSPRYKIIEKRQSVAFWCNPISGHATLYWYQQILGQGPKLLIQFQNNGVVDDSQLPKDRFSAERLKGVDSTLKIQPAKLEDSAVYLCASSFLAGGPFYEQYFGPGTRLTVT.